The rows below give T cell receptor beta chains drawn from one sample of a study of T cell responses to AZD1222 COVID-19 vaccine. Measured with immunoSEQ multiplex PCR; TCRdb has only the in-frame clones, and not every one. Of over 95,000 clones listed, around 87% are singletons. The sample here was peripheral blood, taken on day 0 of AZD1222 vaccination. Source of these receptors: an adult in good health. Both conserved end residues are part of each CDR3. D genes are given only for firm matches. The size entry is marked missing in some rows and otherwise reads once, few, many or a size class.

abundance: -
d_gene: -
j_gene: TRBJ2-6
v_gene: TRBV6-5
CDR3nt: TGTGCCAGTACCTCTGGGGCCAACGTCCTGACTTTC
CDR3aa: CASTSGANVLTF

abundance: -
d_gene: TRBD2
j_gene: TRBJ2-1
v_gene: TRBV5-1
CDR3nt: TGCGCCAGCAGCTTGGCCGGGTGGTCTAGCGGTTACAATGAGCAGTTCTTC
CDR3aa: CASSLAGWSSGYNEQFF

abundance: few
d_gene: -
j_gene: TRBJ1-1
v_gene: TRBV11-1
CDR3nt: TGTGCCAGCAGCTTAGTCTTCCGGGGTGGGGACACTGAAGCTTTCTTT
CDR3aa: CASSLVFRGGDTEAFF

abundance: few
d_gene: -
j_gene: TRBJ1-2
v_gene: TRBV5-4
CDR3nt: TGTGCCAGCAGCACCAAAACAGATTATGGCTACACCTTC
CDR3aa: CASSTKTDYGYTF

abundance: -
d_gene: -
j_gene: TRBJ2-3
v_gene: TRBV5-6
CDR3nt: TGTGCCAGCAGCTTGAGGTTCGCAGATACGCAGTATTTT
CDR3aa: CASSLRFADTQYF

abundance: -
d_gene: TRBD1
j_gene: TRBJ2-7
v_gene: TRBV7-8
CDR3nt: TGTGCCACTCGTGGGGGCAGGGGGCAATACGAGCAGTACTTC
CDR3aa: CATRGGRGQYEQYF

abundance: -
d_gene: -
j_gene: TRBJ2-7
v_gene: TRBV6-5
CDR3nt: TGTGCCAGCAGCATGACAGATAGCTACGAGCAGTACTTC
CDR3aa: CASSMTDSYEQYF

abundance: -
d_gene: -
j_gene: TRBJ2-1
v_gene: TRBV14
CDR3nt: TGTGCCAGCAGCCAGTCTTTACTAGGGGCCTACAATGAGCAGTTCTTC
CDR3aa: CASSQSLLGAYNEQFF

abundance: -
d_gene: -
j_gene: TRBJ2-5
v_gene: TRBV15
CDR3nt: TGTGCCACCAGCCGGGGTGGGGTACTACAAGAGACCCAGTACTTC
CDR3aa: CATSRGGVLQETQYF

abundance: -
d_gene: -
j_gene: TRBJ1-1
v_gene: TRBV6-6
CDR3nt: TGTGCCAGCACGAGGGGTGAAGCTTTCTTT
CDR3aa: CASTRGEAFF

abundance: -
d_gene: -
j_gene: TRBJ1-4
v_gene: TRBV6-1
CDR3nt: TGTGCCAGCAGTGAAGGCACTAAAGTCTATGAAAAACTGTTTTTT
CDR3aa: CASSEGTKVYEKLFF

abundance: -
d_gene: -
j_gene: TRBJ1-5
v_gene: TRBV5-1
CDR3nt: TGCGCCAGCAGCTTGGGGCGCGATCAGCCCCAGCATTTT
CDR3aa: CASSLGRDQPQHF

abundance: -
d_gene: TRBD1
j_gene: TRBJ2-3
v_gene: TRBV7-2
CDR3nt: TGTGCCAGCAGCTTAGACCAGGGGGTACAGACAGATACGCAGTATTTT
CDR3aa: CASSLDQGVQTDTQYF

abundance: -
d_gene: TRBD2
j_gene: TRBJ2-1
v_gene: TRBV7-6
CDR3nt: TGTGCCAGCAGCTTGTCTAGCGGGAGGGCCTTCAATGAGCAGTTCTTC
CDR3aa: CASSLSSGRAFNEQFF

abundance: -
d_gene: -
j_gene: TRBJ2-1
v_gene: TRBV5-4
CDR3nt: TGTGCCAGCAGAAGTGACGTGCGGTTTTCCTACAATGAGCAGTTCTTC
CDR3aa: CASRSDVRFSYNEQFF

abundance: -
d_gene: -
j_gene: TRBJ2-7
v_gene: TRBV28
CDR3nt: TGTGCCAGCAGTTTTTGGGGGCGTAGGTCCACCTACGAGCAGTACTTC
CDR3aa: CASSFWGRRSTYEQYF

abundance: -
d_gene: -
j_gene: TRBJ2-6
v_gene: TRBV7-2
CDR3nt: TGTGCCAGCAGCTTAGGATCCAGTCACGGGGCCAACGTCCTGACTTTC
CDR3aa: CASSLGSSHGANVLTF

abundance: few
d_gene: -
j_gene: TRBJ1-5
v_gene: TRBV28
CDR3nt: TGTGCCAGCAGACCCTTTTTGGGGGGAGGTCAGCCCCAGCATTTT
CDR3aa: CASRPFLGGGQPQHF

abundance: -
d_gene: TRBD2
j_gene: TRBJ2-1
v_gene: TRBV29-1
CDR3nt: TGCAGCGTGGACGTAGCGGGAACCTACAATGAGCAGTTCTTC
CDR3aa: CSVDVAGTYNEQFF

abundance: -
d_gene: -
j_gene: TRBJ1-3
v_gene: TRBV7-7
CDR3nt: TGTGCTAGCAGCCATTCCGGCGGACAGTGTAAAGAAAACACCATATATTTT
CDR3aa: CASSHSGGQCKENTIYF

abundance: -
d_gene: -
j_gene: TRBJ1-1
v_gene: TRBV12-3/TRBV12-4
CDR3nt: TGTGCCAGCAGTCTATCCCCCGGAGGCGCTTTCTTT
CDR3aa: CASSLSPGGAFF

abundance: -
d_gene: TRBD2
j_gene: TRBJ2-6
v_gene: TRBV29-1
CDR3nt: TGCAGCGCTACGGGGGGAACCGGGGCCAACGTCCTGACTTTC
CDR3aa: CSATGGTGANVLTF

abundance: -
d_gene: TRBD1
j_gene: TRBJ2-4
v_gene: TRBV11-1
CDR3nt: TGTGCCAGCAGCGTTAACAGGGGACGAAACATTCAGTACTTC
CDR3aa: CASSVNRGRNIQYF

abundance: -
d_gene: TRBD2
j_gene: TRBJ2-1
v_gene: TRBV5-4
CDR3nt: TGTGCCAGCAGCTTAGGGACTAGCGGGAGCTACAATGAGCAGTTCTTC
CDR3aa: CASSLGTSGSYNEQFF

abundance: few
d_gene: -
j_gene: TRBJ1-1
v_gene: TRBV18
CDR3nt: TGTGCCAGCTCACCACTCGAACTTCTGAACACTGAAGCTTTCTTT
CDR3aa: CASSPLELLNTEAFF